Shown below are 16 T cell receptor beta chains from a single sample sequenced in a study of OX40 agonist ivuxolimab in advanced cancers. Only in-frame clones appear in the TCRdb table, and some are missing; sequencing was by immunoSEQ multiplex PCR. Of about 60,000 clones in the sample, around 86% were seen once. This specimen was CD4+ or CD8+ T cells sorted from blood, taken in a trial of the OX40 agonist ivuxolimab. The receptors derive from an adult with an advanced solid tumor such as melanoma, head and neck, liver or kidney cancer.

The chain recombines TRBV7-9 with TRBJ1-3, with D possibly matching TRBD1 (5 bases). The length of the CDR3 is 16 residues. The germline CDR1 and CDR2 sequences are SEHNR and FQNEAQ (reference sequence). The V gene lost 6 bases and the J gene lost 4 bases, with 19 bases spanning the gap. The CDR3 bases are TGTGCCAGCAGTTCGGCGGCAGGGAGAGCAGGAAACACCATATATTTT. This encodes CASSSAAGRAGNTIYF.

The DNA of the CDR3 is TGTGCCAGCAGACCCGGGACTAGCGGGAGTAGGGCCCAAGAGACCCAGTACTTC. Amino acids: CASRPGTSGSRAQETQYF. The rearrangement links TRBV27 to TRBJ2-5, with 14 bases aligning to TRBD2. There are 18 residues in the CDR3. With 6 bases clipped from V and 1 base from J, the junction kept 10 bases outside the gene matches. CDR1 is MNHEY, CDR2 SMNVEV, per germline (reference sequence).

The chain joins TRBV23-1 to TRBJ1-5; the D is unclear. TRBV23-1 is an open reading frame whose function is uncertain. V shed 0 bases and J shed 5 bases, with 17 bases lying between them. The CDR3 totals 17 residues. The CDR3 protein is CASSQSTDAGFDQPQHF. DNA for the CDR3: TGCGCCAGCAGTCAATCGACTGATGCGGGTTTCGATCAGCCCCAGCATTTT.

The rearrangement uses TRBV10-3 and TRBJ1-4, with no clear D. CDR1 is ENHRY, CDR2 SYGVKD, per germline. The CDR3 is 11 residues long. Trimming removed 8 bases from V and 8 bases from J, with 9 bases in between. CDR3 coding DNA: TGTGCCATCGGCCCCGTCGAAAAACTGTTTTTT. Translation: CAIGPVEKLFF.

The V gene is TRBV11-2, the J gene TRBJ2-1; D may be TRBD2 (5 bases). Germline V CDR1 and CDR2: SGHAT, FQNNGV. Trimming pared 0 bases from V and 1 base from J, leaving 7 bases between. There are 15 residues in the CDR3. The CDR3 DNA reads TGTGCCAGCAGCTTAGAAGCGGATTCCTACAATGAGCAGTTCTTC. Its translation is CASSLEADSYNEQFF.

The chain combines TRBV6-1 with TRBJ2-7; 11 bases map to TRBD2. The germline V gene encodes CDR1 MNHNS and CDR2 SASEGT. With 8 bases clipped from V and 1 base from J, the junction kept 16 bases outside the gene matches. CDR3 length: 18 amino acids. CDR3 protein: CASGGTSGIAWGSYEQYF. In DNA form, the CDR3 reads TGTGCCAGCGGTGGGACTAGCGGAATTGCGTGGGGGTCCTACGAGCAGTACTTC.

DNA for the CDR3: TGTGCCAGTAGTATAGTGGCGGAAAACACCGGGGAGCTGTTTTTT. Residues: CASSIVAENTGELFF. The rearrangement uses TRBV19 and TRBJ2-2, with no clear D. Deletions cut 1 base from V and 2 bases from J, with 8 bases between. This CDR3 has 15 amino acids. Germline V CDR1 and CDR2: LNHDA, SQIVND (reference sequence).

The chain recombines TRBV19 with TRBJ1-5; 8 bases agree with TRBD1. This CDR3 is built from 15 residues. V trimming: 3 bases; J trimming: 3 bases; junction bases outside the gene matches: 4. Germline CDR1 reads LNHDA; CDR2 reads SQIVND (reference sequence). This chain's CDR3 is CASSILDRANQPQHF. CDR3 DNA: TGTGCCAGTAGTATTTTGGACAGGGCCAATCAGCCCCAGCATTTT.

This chain joins TRBV11-2 and TRBJ2-1, with D uncertain. V was shortened by 0 bases and J by 8 bases, with 11 bases between the two germline ends. Germline V CDR1 and CDR2: SGHAT, FQNNGV. The CDR3 covers 14 residues. The CDR3 DNA reads as TGTGCCAGCAGCTTAGATTCGAGGTATCATGAGCAGTTCTTC. Protein sequence: CASSLDSRYHEQFF.

V usage is TRBV28 and J usage is TRBJ2-3, with D possibly matching TRBD1 (5 bases). The CDR3 is 14 amino acids. Germline lookup yields CDR1 MDHEN and CDR2 SYDVKM. Trimming left V 3 bases short and J 5 bases short, with 12 bases between. In nucleotides, the CDR3 is TGTGCCAGCAGTTTTCCCAGAAGGGGAGATACGCAGTATTTT. Its protein product is CASSFPRRGDTQYF.

This chain links TRBV19 with TRBJ2-1; D gene uncertain. The CDR3 totals 15 residues. The germline gives CDR1 LNHDA, CDR2 SQIVND (reference sequence). Deletions cut 7 bases from V and 0 bases from J, with 13 bases between. In DNA form, the CDR3 reads TGTGCCAGTACCCAATTCTCCTCCTCCTACAATGAGCAGTTCTTC. This sequence encodes CASTQFSSSYNEQFF.

This clone showed up just once. The chain links TRBV27 to TRBJ1-1; 8 bases align to TRBD1. Per germline, CDR1 MNHEY and CDR2 SMNVEV (reference sequence). Germline trimming cut 3 bases from V and 5 bases from J; bases unmatched to any gene: 8. The CDR3 runs 15 residues. Written as DNA, the CDR3 is TGTGCCAGCAGTTTTCTCAGGGGACAGGAGACTGAAGCTTTCTTT. Protein sequence: CASSFLRGQETEAFF.

This chain connects TRBV18 to TRBJ1-1; D is ambiguous. CDR1 and CDR2 (germline): KGHSH, LQKENI. CDR3 size: 15 residues. The germline V and J ends were trimmed by 0 bases and 4 bases, with 12 bases remaining between them. The CDR3 here is CASSPPEERGTEAFF. CDR3 in DNA: TGTGCCAGCTCACCACCGGAGGAGCGTGGCACTGAAGCTTTCTTT.

V is TRBV28 and J is TRBJ2-7; 13 bases are a match to TRBD2. CDR3 length: 14 residues. Germline CDR1 MDHEN, CDR2 SYDVKM. With V trimmed by 3 bases and J by 4 bases, 0 bases remained unmatched. CDR3 sequence reads: CASSLTSGRYEQYF. The CDR3 nucleotides read TGTGCCAGCAGTTTGACTAGCGGGAGGTACGAGCAGTACTTC.

The J gene is TRBJ2-5, the V gene TRBV2; TRBD1 matches at 7 bases. Germline V gene sequence: CDR1 SNHLY, CDR2 FYNNEI. The ends lost 6 bases at V and 5 bases at J; junction bases unmatched: 9. The CDR3 runs 14 residues. CDR3 residues: CASRSNRGEETQYF. CDR3 nucleotides: TGTGCCAGCAGATCCAACAGGGGAGAGGAGACCCAGTACTTC.

This clone has a handful of counts. The chain recombines TRBV7-2 with TRBJ2-7; TRBD2 matches at 10 bases. Germline CDR1 is SGHTA and CDR2 is FQGNSA. The trim removed 3 bases at V and 6 bases at J, leaving 8 bases unmatched. This CDR3 contains 15 residues. The DNA of the CDR3 is TGTGCCAGCAGCTTTCAGCTAGCGGGAGAGGGCGAGCAGTACTTC. Translating it yields CASSFQLAGEGEQYF.